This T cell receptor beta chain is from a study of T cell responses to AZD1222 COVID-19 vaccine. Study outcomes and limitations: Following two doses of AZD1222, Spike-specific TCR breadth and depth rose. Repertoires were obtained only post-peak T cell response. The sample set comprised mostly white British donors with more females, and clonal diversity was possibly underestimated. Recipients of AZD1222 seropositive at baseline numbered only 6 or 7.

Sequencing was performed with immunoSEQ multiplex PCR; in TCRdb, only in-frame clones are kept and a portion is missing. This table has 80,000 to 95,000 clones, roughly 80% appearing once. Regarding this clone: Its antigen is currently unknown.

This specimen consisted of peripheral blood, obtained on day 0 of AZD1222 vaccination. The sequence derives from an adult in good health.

As DNA, the CDR3 is TGTGCCACCAGTGATTCCAGAGCGGGAGGAGGAGGCTCAGATACGCAGTATTTT. Encoded protein: CATSDSRAGGGGSDTQYF. The chain joins TRBV24-1 to TRBJ2-3, with 9 bases fitting TRBD2. V dropped 2 bases and J dropped 4; count of bases not matched to a gene: 12. This CDR3 comprises 18 residues. The germline V gene has CDR1 KGHDR and CDR2 SFDVKD.